The clone carrying this TCR beta chain was counted at least ten times. The data derive from a study of blood T cells in healthy people across ages. The CDR3 runs to 15 residues. Per germline, CDR1 WSHSY and CDR2 SAAADI. J was trimmed by 8 bases and V by 7 bases; bases with no gene match: 16. A sample-barcoded 5' primer and a J-beta primer mix were used in a second PCR of roughly 6 to 11 cycles. TCRdb itself ran the 5' RACE reads through MiXCR, one entry per CDR3 protein. The sample has 1.5 million to 2 million distinct CDR3 sequences, 28% seen once. The sample comprised blood. This clonotype was sampled from a woman in her twenties or thirties in good health. The V and J genes are TRBV10-2 and TRBJ1-2; 7 nucleotides agree with TRBD1. CDR3: CASTISERQGGGYTF. The CDR3 DNA is TGCGCCAGCACCATTTCTGAGAGACAGGGAGGAGGCTACACCTTC.